This section outlines one T cell receptor beta chain sequence together with its context. Authors' processing steps: Estimated nucleated cell counts came from reference gene primer amplification. The method was immunoSEQ multiplex PCR; TCRdb's version includes in-frame clones alone and lacks a portion of them. Clone size and V and J calls were adopted from that table, with D and trimming inferred from the DNA. The sample comprises 140,000 or so clones, less than 90% of which are singletons, and under 10% rests with the top ten. These data come from a study of blood T cell repertoires in COVID-19. As for the study in general: Specimens from acute and convalescent COVID-19 originated in the United States, Italy and Spain.

This CDR3 has 17 amino acids. Unmatched junction bases numbered 15, after V lost 0 bases and J lost 8 bases. Germline CDR1 is SGHVS and CDR2 is FNYEAQ. Sequencing used peripheral blood. The TCR was taken from a man under 40 with COVID-19, enrolled during active disease. The chain has TRBV7-6 and TRBJ1-2; 7 nucleotides align to TRBD1. The DNA for the CDR3 is TGTGCCAGCAGCTTAGCGGGGGGTCAGGGGGGATTTGGAGGCTACACCTTC. Protein: CASSLAGGQGGFGGYTF.